The TCR beta chain described here comes from a study of T cells in Graves' hyperthyroidism and ophthalmopathy. RNA transcripts gave rise to amplified TCR beta CDR3 regions. A set of HTBI primers served as the primers for a first-round RT-PCR of the TCR CDR3. TCRdb passed the multiplex PCR reads through MiXCR, listing each CDR3 protein once. The sample holds around 520,000 distinct CDR3 sequences, approximately 15% seen once. Study-wide results and limits: Ophthalmopathy was told apart from stable hyperthyroidism by a 13 V-J model. It was a median roughly 6.5 months before onset that the model predicted ophthalmopathy.

Details on this clonotype: Its antigen is undetermined.

The sequenced material came from blood. The clonotype comes from a woman under 30 with Graves' hyperthyroidism.

CDR3 residues: CASSQESRGGHGELFF. The CDR3 DNA sequence: TGCGCCAGCAGCCAAGAGTCAAGAGGGGGGCACGGGGAGCTGTTTTTT. This chain links TRBV4-1 with TRBJ2-2, with D perhaps assigned TRBD1 or TRBD2 (6 bases each). Germline CDR1 is MGHRA and CDR2 is YSYEKL. The CDR3 totals 16 residues. V lost 0 bases to trimming and J lost 7 bases, with 15 bases between them.